This TCR beta chain was retrieved from a study of response to subunit inactivated influenza vaccine. General study points: Authors suggested each seasonal flu vaccination may recruit only limited numbers of new T cells.

TCRdb re-called the RT-PCR reads through MiXCR, storing one row per CDR3 protein. Here the sample spans hundreds of thousands of distinct CDR3 sequences, roughly 27% being singletons. The junction had 9 bases not matched to a gene; V was cut back by 3 bases and J by 4 bases. The CDR3 sequence is 15 residues long. Germline lookup yields CDR1 SGHTA and CDR2 FQGNSA. This clonotype appeared a few times. The antigen remains undetermined. The sample consisted of CD4+ T cells sorted from PBMCs, taken around 5 days after vaccination. The sequence was obtained from a man over 45 who received an inactivated influenza vaccine. V and J are TRBV7-2 and TRBJ2-7, with TRBD2 matching over 7 bases. The chain's CDR3 is CASSFVSSGLYEQYF. The CDR3, as DNA: TGTGCCAGCAGCTTTGTGAGTAGCGGGTTGTACGAGCAGTACTTC.